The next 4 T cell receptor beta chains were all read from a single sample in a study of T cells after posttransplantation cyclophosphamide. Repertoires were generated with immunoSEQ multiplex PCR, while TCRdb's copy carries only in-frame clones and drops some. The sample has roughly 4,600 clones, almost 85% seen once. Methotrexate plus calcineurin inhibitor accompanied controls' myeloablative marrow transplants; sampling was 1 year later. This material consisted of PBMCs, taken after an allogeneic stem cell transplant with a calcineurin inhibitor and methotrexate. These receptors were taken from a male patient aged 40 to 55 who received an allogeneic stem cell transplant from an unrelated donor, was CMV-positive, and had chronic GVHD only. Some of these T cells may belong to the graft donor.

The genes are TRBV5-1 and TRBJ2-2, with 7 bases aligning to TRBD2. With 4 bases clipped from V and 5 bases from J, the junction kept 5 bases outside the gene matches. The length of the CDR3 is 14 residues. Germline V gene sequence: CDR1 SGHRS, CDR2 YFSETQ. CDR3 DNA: TGCGCCAGCAGCAGCGGGACTTCTACCGGGGAGCTGTTTTTT. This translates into CASSSGTSTGELFF.

The CDR3 nucleotides are TGCAGCGTTGAGTCAGGGACAGATACGCAGTATTTT. As protein: CSVESGTDTQYF. The rearrangement uses TRBV29-1 and TRBJ2-3; possible D gene TRBD1, 5 bases. The V end lost 3 bases, the J end lost 3 bases, and 7 bases lay between the germline ends. Germline V gives CDR1 SQVTM, CDR2 ANQGSEA. The CDR3 totals 12 residues.

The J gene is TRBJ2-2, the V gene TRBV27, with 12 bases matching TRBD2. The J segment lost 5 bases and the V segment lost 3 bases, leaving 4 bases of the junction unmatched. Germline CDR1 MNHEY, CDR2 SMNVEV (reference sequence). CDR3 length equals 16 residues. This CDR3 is CASSFLLAGGTGELFF. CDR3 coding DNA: TGTGCCAGCAGTTTTCTACTAGCGGGAGGAACCGGGGAGCTGTTTTTT.

CDR3 in amino acids: CASSLDRVLREQYF. CDR3 in DNA: TGCGCCAGCAGCTTGGACAGGGTTCTGCGCGAGCAGTACTTC. This chain joins TRBV5-1 and TRBJ2-7, with D maybe TRBD1 (6 bases). The CDR3 is 14 amino acids. Trimming shortened V by 0 bases and J by 6 bases, and 13 bases separated the two germline ends. The V gene's germline CDR1 is SGHRS and CDR2 YFSETQ.